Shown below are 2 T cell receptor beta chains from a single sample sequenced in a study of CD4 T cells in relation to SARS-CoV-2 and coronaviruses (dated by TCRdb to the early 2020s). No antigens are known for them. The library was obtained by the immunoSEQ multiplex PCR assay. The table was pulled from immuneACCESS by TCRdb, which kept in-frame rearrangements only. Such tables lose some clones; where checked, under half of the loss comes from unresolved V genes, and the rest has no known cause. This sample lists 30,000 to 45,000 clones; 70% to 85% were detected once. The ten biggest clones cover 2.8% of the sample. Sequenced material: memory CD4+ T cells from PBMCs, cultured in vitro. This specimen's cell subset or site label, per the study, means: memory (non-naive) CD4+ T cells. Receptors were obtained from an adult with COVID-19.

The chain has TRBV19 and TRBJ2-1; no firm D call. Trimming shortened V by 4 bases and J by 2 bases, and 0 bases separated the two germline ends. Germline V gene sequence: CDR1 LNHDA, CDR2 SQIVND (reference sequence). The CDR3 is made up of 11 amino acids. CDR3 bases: TGTGCCAGTAGTACCTACAATGAGCAGTTCTTC. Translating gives CASSTYNEQFF. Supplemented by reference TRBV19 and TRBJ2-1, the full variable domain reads DGGITQSPKYLFRKEGQNVTLSCEQNLNHDAMYWYRQDPGQGLRLIYYSQIVNDFQKGDIAEGYSVSREKKESFPLTVTSAQKNPTAFYLCASSTYNEQFFGPGTRLTVL.

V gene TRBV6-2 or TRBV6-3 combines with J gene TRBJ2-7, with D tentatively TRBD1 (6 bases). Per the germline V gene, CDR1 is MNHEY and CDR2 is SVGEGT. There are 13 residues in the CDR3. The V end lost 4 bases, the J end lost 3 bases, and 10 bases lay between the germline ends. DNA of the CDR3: TGTGCCAGCAGTTCCCAGGGGTTCTACGAGCAGTACTTC. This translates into CASSSQGFYEQYF.